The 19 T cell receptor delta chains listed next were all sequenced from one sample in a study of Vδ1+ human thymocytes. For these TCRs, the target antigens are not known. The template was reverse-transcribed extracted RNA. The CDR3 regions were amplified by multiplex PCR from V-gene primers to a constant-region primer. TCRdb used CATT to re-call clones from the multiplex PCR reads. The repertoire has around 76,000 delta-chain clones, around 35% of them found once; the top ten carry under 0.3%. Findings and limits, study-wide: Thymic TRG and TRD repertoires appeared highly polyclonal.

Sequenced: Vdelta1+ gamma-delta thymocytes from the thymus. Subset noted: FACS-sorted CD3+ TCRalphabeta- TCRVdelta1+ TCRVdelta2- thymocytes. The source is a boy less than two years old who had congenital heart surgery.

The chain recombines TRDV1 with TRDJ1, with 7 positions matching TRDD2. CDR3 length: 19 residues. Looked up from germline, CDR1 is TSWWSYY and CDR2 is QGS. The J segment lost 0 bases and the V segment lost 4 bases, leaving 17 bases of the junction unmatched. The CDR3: CALGAPSFPTRKYTDKLIF. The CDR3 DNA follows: TGTGCTCTTGGGGCCCCGTCTTTTCCTACTAGAAAGTACACCGATAAACTCATCTTT.

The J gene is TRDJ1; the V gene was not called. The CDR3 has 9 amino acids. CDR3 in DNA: TGCGCGGGGACCGATAAACTCATCTTT. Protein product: CAGTDKLIF.

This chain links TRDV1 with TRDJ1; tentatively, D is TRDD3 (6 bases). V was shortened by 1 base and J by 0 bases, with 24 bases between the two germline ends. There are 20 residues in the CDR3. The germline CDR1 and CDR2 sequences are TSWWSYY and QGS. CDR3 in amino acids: CALGEPLKWGGGPYTDKLIF. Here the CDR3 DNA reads TGTGCTCTTGGGGAACCCCTTAAATGGGGTGGGGGGCCATACACCGATAAACTCATCTTT.

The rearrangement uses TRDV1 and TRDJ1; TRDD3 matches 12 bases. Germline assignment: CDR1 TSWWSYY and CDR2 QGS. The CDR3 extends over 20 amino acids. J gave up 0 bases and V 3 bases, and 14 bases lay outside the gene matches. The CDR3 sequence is CALGETHPYWGIQYTDKLIF. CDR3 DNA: TGTGCTCTTGGGGAGACCCATCCATACTGGGGGATACAATACACCGATAAACTCATCTTT.

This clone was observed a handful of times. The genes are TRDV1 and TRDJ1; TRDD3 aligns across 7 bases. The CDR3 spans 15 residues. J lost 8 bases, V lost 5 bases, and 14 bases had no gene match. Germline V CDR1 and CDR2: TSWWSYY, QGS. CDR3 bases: TGTGCTCTTGGGAATAACGACTCGGTACTGGGGAAACTCATCTTT. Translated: CALGNNDSVLGKLIF.

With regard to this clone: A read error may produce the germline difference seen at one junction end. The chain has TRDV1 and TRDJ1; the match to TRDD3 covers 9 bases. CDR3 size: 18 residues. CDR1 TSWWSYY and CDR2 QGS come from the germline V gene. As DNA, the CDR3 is TGTGCTCTTGGAGGACCCCGAAGGGGATACGGGTACACCGATAACCTCATCTTT. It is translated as CALGGPRRGYGYTDNLIF.

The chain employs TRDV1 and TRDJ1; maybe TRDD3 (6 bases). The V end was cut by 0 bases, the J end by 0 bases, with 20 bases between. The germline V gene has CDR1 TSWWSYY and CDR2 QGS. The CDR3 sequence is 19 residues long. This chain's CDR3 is CALGELGISARPYTDKLIF. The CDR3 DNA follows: TGTGCTCTTGGGGAACTAGGGATATCCGCTCGCCCGTACACCGATAAACTCATCTTT.

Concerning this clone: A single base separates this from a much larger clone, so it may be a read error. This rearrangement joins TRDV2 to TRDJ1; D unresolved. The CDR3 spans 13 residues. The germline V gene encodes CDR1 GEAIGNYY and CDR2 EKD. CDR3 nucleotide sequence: TGTGCCTGTGCCACCGGTAACACCGATAAACTCATCTTT. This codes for CACATGNTDKLIF.

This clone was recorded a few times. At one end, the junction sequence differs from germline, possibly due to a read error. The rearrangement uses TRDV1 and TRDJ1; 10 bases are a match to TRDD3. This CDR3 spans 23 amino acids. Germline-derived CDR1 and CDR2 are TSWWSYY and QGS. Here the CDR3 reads CALGGPFATIGGGYSHCGDKLIF. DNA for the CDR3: TGTGCTCTCGGGGGCCCTTTCGCCACCATAGGTGGGGGATACTCCCATTGTGGCGATAAACTCATCTTT.

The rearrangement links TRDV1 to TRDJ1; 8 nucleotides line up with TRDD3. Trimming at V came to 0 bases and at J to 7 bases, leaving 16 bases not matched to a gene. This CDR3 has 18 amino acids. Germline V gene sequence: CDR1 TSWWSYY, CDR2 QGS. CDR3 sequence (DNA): TGTGCTCTTGGGGAACTAGGGTACGTCTGGGGATACCGGGCTAAACTCATCTTT. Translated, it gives CALGELGYVWGYRAKLIF.

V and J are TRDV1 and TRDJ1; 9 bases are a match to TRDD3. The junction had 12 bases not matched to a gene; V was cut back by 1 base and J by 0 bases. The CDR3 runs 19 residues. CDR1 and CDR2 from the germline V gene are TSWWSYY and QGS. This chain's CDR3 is CALGEHLRGLGDYTDKLIF. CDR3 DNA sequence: TGTGCTCTTGGGGAACACCTGCGGGGTCTGGGGGATTACACCGATAAACTCATCTTT.

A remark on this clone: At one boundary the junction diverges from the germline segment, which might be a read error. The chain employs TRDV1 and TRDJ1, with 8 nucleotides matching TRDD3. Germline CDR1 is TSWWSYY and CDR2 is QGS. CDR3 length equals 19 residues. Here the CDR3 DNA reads TGTGCTCTTGGGGAGACTAAATCCTACTCGGGGGATATAGCCGATAAACCCATCTTT. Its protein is CALGETKSYSGDIADKPIF.

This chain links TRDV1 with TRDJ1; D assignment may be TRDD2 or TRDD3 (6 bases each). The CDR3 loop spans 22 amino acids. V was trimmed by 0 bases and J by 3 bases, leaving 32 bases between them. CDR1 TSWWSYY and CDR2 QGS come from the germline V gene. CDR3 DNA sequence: TGTGCTCTTGGGGAACTTCTAGGTAGCCTTCCGCCCCCAGATACGCTATCCGATAAACTCATCTTT. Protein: CALGELLGSLPPPDTLSDKLIF.

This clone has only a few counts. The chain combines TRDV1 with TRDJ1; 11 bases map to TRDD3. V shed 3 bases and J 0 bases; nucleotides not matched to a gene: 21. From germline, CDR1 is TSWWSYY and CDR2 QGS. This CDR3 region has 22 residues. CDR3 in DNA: TGTGCTCTTGGGGACCAAGTGGGGGTCCTGGGGGATACAGCCCTGTACACCGATAAACTCATCTTT. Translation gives CALGDQVGVLGDTALYTDKLIF.

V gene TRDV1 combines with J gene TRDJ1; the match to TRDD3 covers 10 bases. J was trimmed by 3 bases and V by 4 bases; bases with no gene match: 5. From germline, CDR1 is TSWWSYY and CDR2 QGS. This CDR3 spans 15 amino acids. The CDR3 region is CALGVTGGCPDKLIF. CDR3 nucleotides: TGTGCTCTTGGGGTGACTGGGGGATGTCCCGATAAACTCATCTTT.

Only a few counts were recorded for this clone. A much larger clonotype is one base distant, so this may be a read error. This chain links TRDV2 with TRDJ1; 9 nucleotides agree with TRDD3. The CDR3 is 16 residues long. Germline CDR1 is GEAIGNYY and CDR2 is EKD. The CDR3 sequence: CACDYWGNHPTDKPIF. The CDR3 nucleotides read TGTGCCTGTGATTACTGGGGGAACCACCCCACCGATAAACCCATCTTT.

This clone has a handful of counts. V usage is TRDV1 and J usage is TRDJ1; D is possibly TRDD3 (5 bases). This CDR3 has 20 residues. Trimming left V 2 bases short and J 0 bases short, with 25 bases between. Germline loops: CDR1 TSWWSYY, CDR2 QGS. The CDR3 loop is CALGEWGMEGRTPYTDKLIF. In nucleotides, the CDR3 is TGTGCTCTTGGGGAATGGGGCATGGAGGGAAGGACCCCGTACACCGATAAACTCATCTTT.

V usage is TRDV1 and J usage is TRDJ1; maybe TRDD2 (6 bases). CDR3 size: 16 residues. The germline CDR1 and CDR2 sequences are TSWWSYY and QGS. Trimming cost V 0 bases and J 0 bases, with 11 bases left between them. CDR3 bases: TGTGCTCTTGGGGAACTTCCTTCCGTGTACACCGATAAACTCATCTTT. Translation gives CALGELPSVYTDKLIF.

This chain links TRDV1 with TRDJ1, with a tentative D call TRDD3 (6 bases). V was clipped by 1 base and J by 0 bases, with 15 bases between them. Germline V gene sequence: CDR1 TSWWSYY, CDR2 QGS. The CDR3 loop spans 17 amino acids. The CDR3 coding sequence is TGTGCTCTTGGGGAACACGGGGATGGGCACTACACCGATAAACTCATCTTT. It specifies CALGEHGDGHYTDKLIF.